One sample yielded the 21 T cell receptor beta chains listed below, sequenced in a study of blood T cell repertoires in COVID-19. Profiled with immunoSEQ multiplex PCR; TCRdb holds only in-frame clones, not every one. The top ten clones hold roughly 2% of a sample with about 120,000 clones, around 79% of them seen once. Sample: peripheral blood. These receptors were taken from a man aged 65 to 79 with acute or convalescent COVID-19.

This chain links TRBV11-2 with TRBJ2-3; the match to TRBD2 covers 12 bases. CDR1 is SGHAT and CDR2 is FQNNGV in the germline V gene. This CDR3 comprises 18 residues. After removal of 5 bases from V and 1 base from J, the junction contained 10 bases not matched to a gene. As DNA, the CDR3 is TGTGCCAGCAGCCTTACTAGCGGGGGGCCTGGAGGCACAGATACGCAGTATTTT. Translation gives CASSLTSGGPGGTDTQYF.

V gene TRBV18 combines with J gene TRBJ2-2, with 7 bases lining up with TRBD1. V gave up 3 bases and J gave up 7 bases; unmatched junction bases: 2. The V gene's germline CDR1 is KGHSH and CDR2 LQKENI. The CDR3 has 13 amino acids. The CDR3 nucleotides read TGTGCCAGCTCACCTACAGGGGTCGGGGAGCTGTTTTTT. It encodes CASSPTGVGELFF.

The chain carries TRBV4-3 and TRBJ2-1; weak D call: TRBD1 (5 bases). This CDR3 spans 15 amino acids. V lost 0 bases, J lost 8 bases, and 14 bases lay in between. Looked up from germline, CDR1 is LGHNA and CDR2 is YSLEER. The CDR3 coding sequence is TGCGCCAGCAGCCAAGATGGGCAGGGTCGGGATGAGCAGTTCTTC. Protein sequence: CASSQDGQGRDEQFF.

This chain links TRBV5-8 with TRBJ1-4; 8 bases match TRBD1. Looked up from germline, CDR1 is SGHTS and CDR2 is YDEGEE. With 0 bases clipped from V and 8 bases from J, the junction kept 6 bases outside the gene matches. CDR3 size: 15 residues. The CDR3 spells CASSLEDRVQEKLFF. The DNA of the CDR3 is TGTGCCAGCAGCTTGGAGGACAGGGTGCAGGAAAAACTGTTTTTT.

The CDR3 DNA follows: TGTGCCAGCAGTTACTCTGGAGCCCACACTGAAGCTTTCTTT. Protein: CASSYSGAHTEAFF. The chain joins TRBV6-5 to TRBJ1-1; D gene ambiguous. The CDR3 loop spans 14 amino acids. Germline V CDR1 and CDR2: MNHEY, SVGAGI. V lost 0 bases, J lost 3 bases, and 8 bases lay in between.

This clone was counted a few times. The rearrangement links TRBV18 to TRBJ1-2; tentative D call: TRBD1 (5 bases). Trimming left V 3 bases short and J 8 bases short, with 13 bases between. Germline lookup yields CDR1 KGHSH and CDR2 LQKENI. The CDR3 length is 13 residues. CDR3 residues: CASSPRGSSGYTF. The CDR3 DNA follows: TGTGCCAGCTCACCCCGGGGGTCCAGCGGCTACACCTTC.

This clone was found a few times. CDR3 sequence (DNA): TGTGCCAGCAGTGATTTGCCGGGATTTTACGATCAGCCCCAGCATTTT. Its translation: CASSDLPGFYDQPQHF. The gene calls are TRBV2 and TRBJ1-5; D not resolved. From germline, CDR1 is SNHLY and CDR2 FYNNEI. This CDR3 has 16 amino acids. V was trimmed by 3 bases and J by 5 bases, leaving 17 bases between them.

The CDR3 loop reads CASSLGIEGEAFF. CDR3 coding DNA: TGTGCCAGCAGCTTAGGGATCGAGGGTGAAGCTTTCTTT. The chain joins TRBV7-2 to TRBJ1-1; D remains ambiguous. The CDR3 runs 13 residues. Germline V gene sequence: CDR1 SGHTA, CDR2 FQGNSA. V lost 1 base and J 7 bases, leaving 10 bases between the germline ends.

The rearrangement joins TRBV5-6 to TRBJ1-2, with 8 positions matching TRBD1. CDR1 SGHDT and CDR2 YYEEEE come from the germline V gene. V trimming: 3 bases; J trimming: 8 bases; junction bases outside the gene matches: 6. CDR3 size: 13 residues. The CDR3 nucleotides read TGTGCCAGCAGCTGGAACAGGGGGTTCGGCTACACCTTC. Encoded protein: CASSWNRGFGYTF.

The genes are TRBV27 and TRBJ1-2; D is unclear. From germline, CDR1 is MNHEY and CDR2 SMNVEV (reference sequence). The V and J ends lost 4 bases and 2 bases respectively, with 8 bases between them. The CDR3 contains 13 residues. As DNA, the CDR3 is TGTGCCAGCAGTTATGAGGGCAACTATGGCTACACCTTC. Translation gives CASSYEGNYGYTF.

The genes are TRBV7-2 and TRBJ1-2, with D unclear. Trimming cost V 1 base and J 4 bases, with 7 bases left between them. The CDR3 contains 13 residues. Germline V gene sequence: CDR1 SGHTA, CDR2 FQGNSA. CDR3 loop: CASSLGRSYGYTF. The CDR3 DNA follows: TGTGCCAGCAGCTTAGGCAGATCCTATGGCTACACCTTC. Looking up the rest from reference TRBV7-2 and TRBJ1-2 gives the full variable domain: GAGVSQSPSNKVTEKGKDVELRCDPISGHTALYWYRQSLGQGLEFLIYFQGNSAPDKSGLPSDRFSAERTGGSVSTLTIQRTQQEDSAVYLCASSLGRSYGYTFGSGTRLTVV.

This sequence joins TRBV5-1 and TRBJ1-2; a possible D gene is TRBD1 (6 bases). Trimming cost V 2 bases and J 8 bases, with 13 bases left between them. CDR3 length equals 13 residues. Germline CDR1 SGHRS, CDR2 YFSETQ. CDR3 residues: CASSFGQLGGYTF. The CDR3 DNA follows: TGCGCCAGCAGCTTCGGACAGTTAGGGGGCTACACCTTC.

The CDR3 nucleotides are TGTGCCAGCAGCGCTTCGGGACAGACTTCTGGAAACACCATATATTTT. It encodes CASSASGQTSGNTIYF. The chain has TRBV7-8 and TRBJ1-3; 7 bases are shared with TRBD1. J was trimmed by 1 base and V by 5 bases; bases with no gene match: 8. Per germline, CDR1 SGHVS and CDR2 FQNEAQ. This CDR3 is 16 amino acids long. Full variable domain (rest looked up from reference TRBV7-8 and TRBJ1-3): GAGVSQSPRYKVAKRGQDVALRCDPISGHVSLFWYQQALGQGPEFLTYFQNEAQLDKSGLPSDRFFAERPEGSVSTLKIQRTQQEDSAVYLCASSASGQTSGNTIYFGEGSWLTVV.

The chain recombines TRBV19 with TRBJ1-1; D is unresolved. Trimming shortened V by 6 bases and J by 7 bases, and 9 bases separated the two germline ends. CDR1 and CDR2 (germline): LNHDA, SQIVND (reference sequence). The CDR3 consists of 11 residues. CDR3 loop: CASSLEFEAFF. The CDR3 DNA is TGTGCCAGTAGCCTCGAGTTTGAAGCTTTCTTT. Looking up the rest from reference TRBV19 and TRBJ1-1 gives the full variable domain: DGGITQSPKYLFRKEGQNVTLSCEQNLNHDAMYWYRQDPGQGLRLIYYSQIVNDFQKGDIAEGYSVSREKKESFPLTVTSAQKNPTAFYLCASSLEFEAFFGQGTRLTVV.

V usage is TRBV7-2 and J usage is TRBJ2-4; tentatively, D is TRBD2 (6 bases). The V gene's germline CDR1 is SGHTA and CDR2 FQGNSA. The CDR3 is 16 residues long. Trimming removed 5 bases from V and 0 bases from J, with 14 bases in between. For the CDR3, the DNA is TGTGCCAGCAGCCTAATGCAGGGACTAGCCAAAAACATTCAGTACTTC. Amino acid sequence: CASSLMQGLAKNIQYF.

V is TRBV18 and J is TRBJ2-5; no clear D. Trimming removed 0 bases at V and 5 bases at J, with 10 bases between. Looked up from germline, CDR1 is KGHSH and CDR2 is LQKENI. The CDR3 extends over 14 amino acids. The CDR3 is CASSPPSARETQYF. CDR3 sequence (DNA): TGTGCCAGCTCACCACCCTCGGCGAGGGAGACCCAGTACTTC.

The chain couples TRBV5-5 to TRBJ2-7; unclear D gene. Germline CDR1 reads SGHKS; CDR2 reads YYEKEE (reference sequence). V gave up 0 bases and J gave up 2 bases, with 9 bases separating them. The CDR3 is 14 amino acids. DNA of the CDR3: TGTGCCAGCAGCTTGGAAAGCATCCCCTACGAGCAGTACTTC. It is translated as CASSLESIPYEQYF.

CDR3 DNA sequence: TGTGCCAGCAGCTTAAACAGCGGTGAGCAGTTCTTC. Its translation is CASSLNSGEQFF. The genes are TRBV7-3 and TRBJ2-1; TRBD2 is a possible D gene (5 bases). The CDR3 loop spans 12 amino acids. V was pared by 1 base and J by 9 bases, with 7 bases between. The V gene's germline CDR1 is SGHTA and CDR2 FQGTGA.

V gene TRBV11-3 combines with J gene TRBJ2-5, with 9 bases fitting TRBD2. This CDR3 is built from 13 residues. Germline CDR1 SGHNT, CDR2 YENEEA. The J segment lost 4 bases and the V segment lost 7 bases, leaving 4 bases of the junction unmatched. In DNA form, the CDR3 reads TGTGCCAGCACGCGGGGGGGTGGAGAGACCCAGTACTTC. It is translated as CASTRGGGETQYF. Looking up the rest from reference TRBV11-3 and TRBJ2-5 gives the full variable domain: EAGVVQSPRYKIIEKKQPVAFWCNPISGHNTLYWYLQNLGQGPELLIRYENEEAVDDSQLPKDRFSAERLKGVDSTLKIQPAELGDSAVYLCASTRGGGETQYFGPGTRLLVL.

The chain combines TRBV6-5 with TRBJ2-7; 7 bases match TRBD1. V shed 6 bases and J 0 bases; nucleotides not matched to a gene: 5. The CDR3 has 14 residues. Looked up from germline, CDR1 is MNHEY and CDR2 is SVGAGI. The CDR3 here is CASRRDSSSYEQYF. CDR3 DNA: TGTGCCAGCAGAAGGGACAGCAGCTCCTACGAGCAGTACTTC.

The chain employs TRBV6-6 and TRBJ1-5; a weak D match, TRBD1 (6 bases). The V end was cut by 5 bases, the J end by 4 bases, with 15 bases between. CDR3 length equals 15 residues. CDR1 is MNHNY and CDR2 is SVGAGI in the germline V gene (reference sequence). As DNA, the CDR3 is TGTGCCAGCAGTATGCCAGGGGATGCAAATCAGCCCCAGCATTTT. It yields the protein CASSMPGDANQPQHF.